One and the same sample provided the 32 T cell receptor beta chains below, sequenced in a study of OX40 agonist ivuxolimab in advanced cancers. Measured with immunoSEQ multiplex PCR; TCRdb has only the in-frame clones, and not every one. The sample yields about 40,000 clones, around nine tenths seen once. The sequencing used CD4+ or CD8+ T cells sorted from blood, collected in a trial of the OX40 agonist ivuxolimab. The receptors here all came from an adult with an advanced solid tumor such as melanoma, head and neck, liver or kidney cancer.

V gene TRBV7-2 combines with J gene TRBJ1-5; the D gene is possibly TRBD1 (5 bases). The V end lost 8 bases, the J end lost 1 base, and 12 bases lay between the germline ends. Per germline, CDR1 SGHTA and CDR2 FQGNSA. The CDR3 length is 14 residues. The chain's CDR3 is CASVQGVSNQPQHF. As DNA, the CDR3 is TGTGCCAGCGTACAAGGGGTCAGCAATCAGCCCCAGCATTTT.

By sample share, this clone is medium-sized. The genes are TRBV7-9 and TRBJ2-3; no firm D call. Trimming removed 1 base at V and 6 bases at J, with 11 bases between. This CDR3 contains 14 residues. Per germline, CDR1 SEHNR and CDR2 FQNEAQ (reference sequence). CDR3 region: CASSLEVPRDTQYF. CDR3 in DNA: TGTGCCAGCAGCTTAGAGGTCCCGCGGGATACGCAGTATTTT. The complete variable domain, with remaining parts taken from reference TRBV7-9 and TRBJ2-3, reads DTGVSQNPRHKITKRGQNVTFRCDPISEHNRLYWYRQTLGQGPEFLTYFQNEAQLEKSRLLSDRFSAERPKGSFSTLEIQRTEQGDSAMYLCASSLEVPRDTQYFGPGTRLTVL.

The chain combines TRBV6-4 with TRBJ2-1; 10 nucleotides align to TRBD2. The germline V gene encodes CDR1 MRHNA and CDR2 SNTAGT. The CDR3 runs 14 residues. V dropped 5 bases and J dropped 9; count of bases not matched to a gene: 7. For the CDR3, the DNA is TGTGCCAGCAGTCAAGCGGGAGGGCCGAGTGAGCAGTTCTTC. Translated, it gives CASSQAGGPSEQFF.

The DNA of the CDR3 is TGTGCCAGCAGTGAATTCGGGGGCGTTGAAGCTTTCTTT. Encoded protein: CASSEFGGVEAFF. V gene TRBV6-1 combines with J gene TRBJ1-1; a weak D match, TRBD1 (6 bases). Trimming took 2 bases from V and 7 from J, leaving 11 bases between them. The CDR3 has 13 residues. The germline CDR1 and CDR2 sequences are MNHNS and SASEGT.

The chain's CDR3 is CASSLEVPTDEQYF. DNA for the CDR3: TGCGCCAGCAGCTTGGAGGTACCCACGGACGAGCAGTACTTC. V is TRBV5-1 and J is TRBJ2-5; no definite D call. The closer fit of TRBJ2-7 to the DNA end suggests the J call may be wrong. Germline lookup yields CDR1 SGHRS and CDR2 YFSETQ. This CDR3 region has 14 residues.

CDR3 sequence (DNA): TGTGCCAGCAGTGAATTTCAGGGGGGACGCCCCTACGAGCAGTACTTC. Translated, it gives CASSEFQGGRPYEQYF. The chain uses TRBV2 and TRBJ2-7; a possible D gene is TRBD1 (7 bases). Trimming shortened V by 2 bases and J by 2 bases, and 16 bases separated the two germline ends. Germline CDR1 and CDR2: SNHLY and FYNNEI. The CDR3 totals 16 residues.

This chain links TRBV10-3 with TRBJ2-2, with 8 nucleotides matching TRBD2. Germline V CDR1 and CDR2: ENHRY, SYGVKD. V dropped 11 bases and J dropped 7; count of bases not matched to a gene: 12. The CDR3 runs to 14 residues. CDR3 loop: CASFREGRDGELFF. DNA of the CDR3: TGTGCCTCTTTCCGGGAGGGCCGGGACGGGGAGCTGTTTTTT.

In its sample, this clone was seen a few times. The chain couples TRBV10-3 to TRBJ1-1, with D tentatively TRBD1 (5 bases). Trimming stripped 3 bases from V and 3 bases from J, with 11 bases between. Germline CDR1 ENHRY, CDR2 SYGVKD. The CDR3 has 14 amino acids. DNA of the CDR3: TGTGCCATCAGTGATGGCAGGGAGCACACTGAAGCTTTCTTT. Translated: CAISDGREHTEAFF.

The chain carries TRBV7-9 and TRBJ2-5; D is perhaps TRBD2 (6 bases). Trimming stripped 2 bases from V and 2 bases from J, with 12 bases between. The CDR3 contains 15 residues. Germline loops: CDR1 SEHNR, CDR2 FQNEAQ (reference sequence). The DNA for the CDR3 is TGTGCCAGCAGCTTATCAGACGCGGGGCAAGAGACCCAGTACTTC. Translating it yields CASSLSDAGQETQYF.

The genes are TRBV7-8 and TRBJ2-7; D possibly corresponds to TRBD1 (6 bases). V lost 5 bases to trimming and J lost 4 bases, with 12 bases between them. The CDR3 consists of 13 residues. From germline, CDR1 is SGHVS and CDR2 FQNEAQ. The CDR3 here is CASSLHRAYEQYF. The CDR3 nucleotides read TGTGCCAGCAGCCTTCACAGGGCATACGAGCAGTACTTC.

The CDR3 here is CASSQEGGRGELFF. CDR3 in DNA: TGTGCCAGCAGCCAAGAGGGCGGTAGGGGGGAGCTGTTTTTT. The rearrangement links TRBV4-2 to TRBJ2-2; no firm D call. Germline V CDR1 and CDR2: LGHNA, YNFKEQ. The ends were cut back, 0 bases at V and 8 bases at J, with 10 bases in the middle. The CDR3 consists of 14 residues.

This chain joins TRBV14 and TRBJ2-7; D perhaps matches TRBD1 (6 bases). The CDR3 is made up of 15 amino acids. V was cut by 2 bases and J by 2 bases, with 13 bases left in between. Germline V gene data show CDR1 as SGHDN and CDR2 as FVKESK. The CDR3 DNA is TGTGCCAGCAGCCAAAGTTGGACAGCTCCCTACGAGCAGTACTTC. It yields the protein CASSQSWTAPYEQYF.

The rearrangement links TRBV28 to TRBJ2-7; D is unclear. The germline V and J ends were trimmed by 1 base and 2 bases, with 9 bases remaining between them. CDR1 MDHEN and CDR2 SYDVKM come from the germline V gene. CDR3 length: 14 amino acids. The CDR3 region is CASSLSPNAYEQYF. The CDR3 region has the DNA TGTGCCAGCAGTTTATCCCCTAACGCCTACGAGCAGTACTTC.

The rearrangement links TRBV30 to TRBJ2-2; D gene unclear. The CDR3 runs 13 residues. Germline values: CDR1 GTSNPN, CDR2 SVGIG (reference sequence). The V and J ends lost 4 bases and 5 bases respectively, with 11 bases between them. CDR3 nucleotides: TGTGCCTGGACGGGTATGAGAACCGGGGAGCTGTTTTTT. Protein: CAWTGMRTGELFF.

This chain connects TRBV11-2 to TRBJ2-1; D tentatively reads TRBD1 or TRBD2 (5 bases each). The germline V gene encodes CDR1 SGHAT and CDR2 FQNNGV. The CDR3 length is 15 residues. Trimming removed 1 base at V and 2 bases at J, with 9 bases between. Here the CDR3 reads CASSLVGDPYNEQFF. The CDR3 nucleotides read TGTGCCAGCAGCTTAGTGGGGGACCCCTACAATGAGCAGTTCTTC.

The CDR3 DNA reads as TGTGCCACGGTAGGGGGGCCCGAGCAGTACTTC. This encodes CATVGGPEQYF. This chain uses TRBV6-9 with TRBJ2-7, with D perhaps given as TRBD1 or TRBD2 (6 bases each). The CDR3 spans 11 residues. Germline loops: CDR1 MNHGY, CDR2 SVAAGI. The ends were cut back, 10 bases at V and 6 bases at J, with 13 bases in the middle.

J is TRBJ2-3 and V is TRBV6-5; 9 bases are a match to TRBD2. Germline CDR1 is MNHEY and CDR2 is SVGAGI. The CDR3 runs 11 residues. V shed 7 bases, J shed 9 bases, and the junction held 2 bases outside the gene matches. In nucleotides, the CDR3 is TGTGCCAGCATTCTAGCGGGAACGCAGTATTTT. This codes for CASILAGTQYF.

The chain is built from TRBV6-5 and TRBJ1-1; D is unclear. V dropped 0 bases and J dropped 2 bases, with 4 bases sitting between them. This CDR3 has 13 amino acids. Germline CDR1 reads MNHEY; CDR2 reads SVGAGI. DNA for the CDR3: TGTGCCAGCAGTTACTCTTACAACACTGAAGCTTTCTTT. Amino acid sequence: CASSYSYNTEAFF.

The chain joins TRBV19 to TRBJ1-4; D gene ambiguous. Germline assignment: CDR1 LNHDA and CDR2 SQIVND (reference sequence). This CDR3 is built from 14 residues. Trimming cost V 6 bases and J 8 bases, with 16 bases left between them. The CDR3 sequence: CASSWTGSGEKLFF. For the CDR3, the DNA is TGTGCCAGTAGCTGGACCGGCTCTGGAGAAAAACTGTTTTTT.

This chain uses TRBV19 with TRBJ2-7; 7 positions agree with TRBD1. The CDR3 is 14 residues long. Germline V gives CDR1 LNHDA, CDR2 SQIVND (reference sequence). J gave up 0 bases and V 5 bases, and 4 bases lay outside the gene matches. The CDR3 sequence is CASSLQGPSYEQYF. CDR3 nucleotide sequence: TGTGCCAGTAGTTTACAGGGGCCCTCCTACGAGCAGTACTTC.

The chain links TRBV4-1 to TRBJ2-2, with TRBD1 matching over 12 bases. The germline V gene has CDR1 MGHRA and CDR2 YSYEKL. The junction had 8 bases not matched to a gene; V was cut back by 4 bases and J by 5 bases. The CDR3 loop spans 17 amino acids. In DNA, the CDR3 is TGCGCCAGCAGCCCACAGGGACAGGGGGCGGAGACCGGGGAGCTGTTTTTT. Its protein product is CASSPQGQGAETGELFF.

The chain joins TRBV7-8 to TRBJ2-7; perhaps TRBD1 as D (6 bases). Trimming pared 1 base from V and 3 bases from J, leaving 7 bases between. The germline CDR1 and CDR2 sequences are SGHVS and FQNEAQ. The CDR3 loop spans 13 amino acids. The CDR3 sequence is CASSLEGGYEQYF. The CDR3 nucleotides are TGTGCCAGCAGCTTAGAAGGGGGCTACGAGCAGTACTTC.

The chain combines TRBV6-6 with TRBJ2-7; weak D call: TRBD1 (5 bases). Per germline, CDR1 MNHNY and CDR2 SVGAGI (reference sequence). The CDR3 length is 15 residues. The V gene lost 2 bases and the J gene lost 2 bases, with 13 bases spanning the gap. The CDR3 nucleotides read TGTGCCAGCAGTTACACGACAGAGACGGCCTACGAGCAGTACTTC. Its protein is CASSYTTETAYEQYF.

This chain links TRBV4-1 with TRBJ2-5; 9 bases line up with TRBD2. Germline V CDR1 and CDR2: MGHRA, YSYEKL. CDR3 length: 16 amino acids. With V trimmed by 4 bases and J by 2 bases, 8 bases remained unmatched. CDR3 amino acids: CASSRGGRGAQETQYF. The CDR3 nucleotides read TGCGCCAGCAGCCGGGGCGGGAGGGGAGCACAAGAGACCCAGTACTTC.

V and J are TRBV4-2 and TRBJ2-3, with TRBD2 identical over 8 bases. In germline, CDR1 is LGHNA, CDR2 YNFKEQ. The V segment lost 0 bases and the J segment 2 bases; nucleotides outside the gene matches: 4. The CDR3 sequence is 16 residues long. The CDR3 loop reads CASSQDAGGNTDTQYF. CDR3 DNA: TGTGCCAGCAGCCAAGATGCGGGGGGAAACACAGATACGCAGTATTTT.

V is TRBV7-9 and J is TRBJ1-1, with D hard to call. The CDR3 extends over 11 amino acids. Germline CDR1 is SEHNR and CDR2 is FQNEAQ (reference sequence). Trimming removed 4 bases from V and 3 bases from J, with 3 bases in between. CDR3 protein: CASSSHTEAFF. DNA of the CDR3: TGTGCCAGCAGCTCTCACACTGAAGCTTTCTTT.

The rearrangement joins TRBV19 to TRBJ2-1, with a possible D match to TRBD1 (6 bases). The CDR3 spans 13 residues. Germline V gene sequence: CDR1 LNHDA, CDR2 SQIVND (reference sequence). Trimming cost V 4 bases and J 7 bases, with 11 bases left between them. The CDR3 nucleotides read TGTGCCAGTAGTAAAGGGGGACCAAATGAGCAGTTCTTC. Amino acid sequence: CASSKGGPNEQFF.

The V call is TRBV30, the J call TRBJ2-7; D ambiguous. This CDR3 region has 11 residues. The V gene lost 7 bases and the J gene lost 6 bases, with 13 bases spanning the gap. Germline assignment: CDR1 GTSNPN and CDR2 SVGIG (reference sequence). Written as DNA, the CDR3 is TGTGCCTTGAGAGAAGAGGCCGAGCAGTACTTC. This sequence encodes CALREEAEQYF. The full variable domain, rest sourced from reference TRBV30 and TRBJ2-7, is SQTIHQWPATLVQPVGSPLSLECTVEGTSNPNLYWYRQAAGRGLQLLFYSVGIGQISSEVPQNLSASRPQDRQFILSSKKLLLSDSGFYLCALREEAEQYFGPGTRLTVT.

The V and J genes are TRBV6-1 and TRBJ2-1; D may be TRBD2 (5 bases). The CDR3 is made up of 14 amino acids. Germline V gene sequence: CDR1 MNHNS, CDR2 SASEGT. V was cut by 11 bases and J by 6 bases, with 20 bases left in between. CDR3 region: CAFSGTSGRNEQFF. The DNA for the CDR3 is TGTGCCTTCAGCGGTACTAGTGGGCGCAATGAGCAGTTCTTC.

The chain is built from TRBV28 and TRBJ2-1, with TRBD2 identical over 10 bases. The CDR3 covers 17 residues. CDR1 and CDR2 from the germline V gene are MDHEN and SYDVKM. With V trimmed by 4 bases and J by 7 bases, 13 bases remained unmatched. The CDR3 spells CASSSGLASGRVNEQFF. The CDR3 nucleotides are TGTGCCAGCAGTTCCGGGTTGGCTAGCGGGAGAGTGAATGAGCAGTTCTTC.

This sequence joins TRBV5-1 and TRBJ2-7; D tentatively fits TRBD1 or TRBD2 (5 bases each). With 0 bases removed from V and 1 base from J, the gap between germline ends came to 14 bases. The CDR3 sequence is 16 residues long. Germline V gene lookup returns CDR1 SGHRS and CDR2 YFSETQ. CDR3 sequence: CASSLEPGTASYEQYF. CDR3 DNA sequence: TGCGCCAGCAGCTTGGAACCCGGGACGGCGTCCTACGAGCAGTACTTC. Based on the CDR3 plus reference TRBV5-1 and TRBJ2-7, the full variable domain is KAGVTQTPRYLIKTRGQQVTLSCSPISGHRSVSWYQQTPGQGLQFLFEYFSETQRNKGNFPGRFSGRQFSNSRSEMNVSTLELGDSALYLCASSLEPGTASYEQYFGPGTRLTVT.

The CDR3 reads CASSLQTLWWGNQPQHF. In DNA, the CDR3 is TGCGCCAGCAGCCTCCAAACACTCTGGTGGGGCAATCAGCCCCAGCATTTT. The chain joins TRBV4-1 to TRBJ1-5; D is unresolved. The V end lost 4 bases, the J end lost 2 bases, and 18 bases lay between the germline ends. Germline V CDR1 and CDR2: MGHRA, YSYEKL. The CDR3 runs 17 residues.